The table lists the clone carrying this T cell receptor (beta chain) with many counts. What it recognizes is unknown. These data originate in a study of CD8 T cells in ankylosing spondylitis. Overall study findings and caveats: In ankylosing spondylitis patients, matched synovial fluid reportedly showed significant enrichment of disease-linked clones.

Generation of TCR beta libraries employed quantitative 5'-RACE incorporating molecular barcodes. TCRdb passed the 5' RACE reads through MiXCR, listing each CDR3 protein once. The data show 250,000 to 400,000 distinct CDR3 sequences, roughly 10% seen once. V was clipped by 2 bases and J by 1 base, with 17 bases between them. The CDR3 sequence is 17 residues long. The germline V gene has CDR1 LGHNA and CDR2 YSLEER. The V call is TRBV4-3, the J call TRBJ2-5; D unresolved. This sequence was found in a female donor with ankylosing spondylitis or in good health (not recorded which). The sequenced sample consisted of blood, either unsorted or a sorted T cell fraction (not recorded which). The CDR3 is CASSQSPSALLQETQYF. In DNA form, the CDR3 reads TGCGCCAGCAGCCAAAGCCCCAGTGCCCTCCTCCAAGAGACCCAGTACTTC.